The rows below give T cell receptor beta chains drawn from one sample of a study of CD8+ T cells in alopecia areata. Method: immunoSEQ multiplex PCR; TCRdb's copy keeps in-frame clones and lacks some. The repertoire holds about 120,000 clones, with about 50% as singletons. The material was CD4+ T cells sorted from blood, obtained at week 4, from a patient treated with tofacitinib. These receptors all come from a human donor with alopecia areata. The CDR3 runs from the conserved cysteine through the conserved F or W. Each record gives: D gene, J gene, V gene, clone size, CDR3 DNA, CDR3 protein. A D gene is named only where the DNA matches it firmly. Size is stated for part of the rows, as once, few or many counts, or as a class when the clone is expanded.

>.|TRBJ2-3|TRBV19|many
TGTGCCAGTAAACGTGAGCAGCTCACAGATACGCAGTATTTT
CASKREQLTDTQYF
>TRBD1|TRBJ1-1|TRBV29-1|.
TGCAGCGTTGAAGATCCCCGAAATCAGGGGGCTGAAGCTTTCTTT
CSVEDPRNQGAEAFF
>.|TRBJ2-7|TRBV27|.
TGTGCCAGCAGTCCCCAGATCTACGCTGAGCAGTACTTC
CASSPQIYAEQYF
>TRBD2|TRBJ2-1|TRBV5-1|.
TGCGCCAGCAGCTACACTAGCGGGATTTACAATGAGCAGTTCTTC
CASSYTSGIYNEQFF
>.|TRBJ1-1|TRBV11-2|.
TGTGCCAGCAGCCTCCCGTTGGGGAACACTGAAGCTTTCTTT
CASSLPLGNTEAFF
>.|TRBJ2-2|TRBV15|few
TGTGCCACCGTGGACCGACTATCCCCCGGGGAGCTGTTTTTT
CATVDRLSPGELFF
>.|TRBJ1-4|TRBV14|few
TGTGCCAGCAGCCAAGTGGGTGGGGCTGGTGAAAAACTGTTTTTT
CASSQVGGAGEKLFF
>TRBD1|TRBJ2-7|TRBV18|.
TGTGCCAGCTCACCAGAACGGACAGGGTCAGTACAGTACTTC
CASSPERTGSVQYF
>.|TRBJ1-3|TRBV7-6|.
TGTGCCAGCAGCTCTAGGACAGCTCAATCTGGAAACACCATATATTTT
CASSSRTAQSGNTIYF
>.|TRBJ2-5|TRBV29-1|.
TGCAGCGTTCGGGCAGCCCTCCAAGAGACCCAGTACTTC
CSVRAALQETQYF
>.|TRBJ1-1|TRBV29-1|.
TGCAGCGTGAGGGGCTTGGTGAACACTGAAGCTTTCTTT
CSVRGLVNTEAFF
>TRBD1|TRBJ2-5|TRBV7-6|once
TGTGCCAGCAGCAGGGGGCCGACAATCCAAGAGACCCAGTACTTC
CASSRGPTIQETQYF
>TRBD1|TRBJ2-4|TRBV5-6|.
TGTGCCAGCAGCAACAGGGGGGCCAAAAACATTCAGTACTTC
CASSNRGAKNIQYF
>.|TRBJ2-1|TRBV29-1|.
TGCAGCGTTGCCACAGGGTTGAATGAGCAGTTCTTC
CSVATGLNEQFF
>.|TRBJ1-5|TRBV11-2|.
TGTGCCAGCAGCTTAGGGGGATATAGCAATCAGCCCCAGCATTTT
CASSLGGYSNQPQHF
>.|TRBJ2-1|TRBV5-6|.
TGTGCCAGCAGCTCGAGCTCCTACAATGAGCAGTTCTTC
CASSSSSYNEQFF
>TRBD1|TRBJ2-3|TRBV30|.
TGTGCCTGGCGACAGGGAGATACGCAGTATTTT
CAWRQGDTQYF
>.|TRBJ2-2|TRBV15|.
TGTGCCACCAGGACTGGCGGCCAGGGGGGCGGGGAGCTGTTTTTT
CATRTGGQGGGELFF
>TRBD1|TRBJ1-3|TRBV30|once
TGTGGTGGACAGGGAAGTACTGGAAACACCATATATTTT
CGGQGSTGNTIYF
>TRBD1|TRBJ2-3|TRBV29-1|.
TGCAGCGTTGAACCGCGATTACGGGACAGCTTCCTTTTCACAGATACGCAGTATTTT
CSVEPRLRDSFLFTDTQYF
>.|TRBJ1-3|TRBV28|few
TGTGCCAGCAGTTTCTCTGCCGGGACTGGAAACACCATATATTTT
CASSFSAGTGNTIYF
>.|TRBJ1-4|TRBV6-5|.
TGTGCCAGCAGATCGAGGAATGAAAAACTGTTTTTT
CASRSRNEKLFF
>.|TRBJ2-7|TRBV5-1|.
TGCGCCAGCAGCTTGGAGGGACGGCAGTTCTACGAGCAGTACTTC
CASSLEGRQFYEQYF
>.|TRBJ2-7|TRBV6-5|few
TGTGCCAGCAGTTATCGGGGCGAGCAGTACTTC
CASSYRGEQYF
>TRBD2|TRBJ2-3|TRBV30|.
TGTGCCTGGCTCCGGACTAGCGGGAGGGGAGATACGCAGTATTTT
CAWLRTSGRGDTQYF
>.|TRBJ2-7|TRBV27|once
TGTGCCAGCAGCTCCTTTAGAGTGCAGTACTTC
CASSSFRVQYF
>.|TRBJ2-3|TRBV29-1|.
TGCAGCGTTGGAGCAGATACGCAGTATTTT
CSVGADTQYF
>TRBD1|TRBJ1-4|TRBV30|.
TGTGCCTGGACCCAACAGGGGTTAAGTGAAAAACTGTTTTTT
CAWTQQGLSEKLFF
>.|TRBJ2-1|TRBV27|.
TGTGCCAGCAGTTTAGGGGCAAGTCATGCCTACAATGAGCAGTTCTTC
CASSLGASHAYNEQFF
>TRBD1|TRBJ2-1|TRBV7-2|.
TGTGCCAGCAGCTTATCAAGGGGGCTCTACAATGAGCAGTTCTTC
CASSLSRGLYNEQFF
>.|TRBJ2-7|TRBV2|.
TGTGCCAGCAGCCGGGGGACCTACGAGCAGTACTTC
CASSRGTYEQYF